The 23 T cell receptor beta chains below come from one sample, sequenced in a study of graft-versus-host responses after intestinal transplantation listed by TCRdb under 2021. The library was generated by the immunoSEQ multiplex PCR assay. TCRdb obtained this table from immuneACCESS and retained in-frame rearrangements with V and J assigned. These tables miss some clones; where compared with another copy, unresolved V genes account for less than half of the shortfall, and the remainder is unexplained. The sample records 75,000 to 100,000 clones, around 88% of which are singletons. Approximately 1.4% of the sample is in the top ten clones. Source: PBMCs, taken 255 days after intestinal transplant. The receptors stem from a human patient who received an intestinal transplant, so some T cells may come from the graft donor.

This chain connects TRBV11-2 to TRBJ2-5, with D hard to call. Per the germline V gene, CDR1 is SGHAT and CDR2 is FQNNGV. Deletions cut 0 bases from V and 8 bases from J, with 7 bases between. The CDR3 consists of 12 residues. In DNA, the CDR3 is TGTGCCAGCAGCTTAGATGTTCCAACCCAGTACTTC. Protein sequence: CASSLDVPTQYF.

This clone was seen a few times. This chain uses TRBV27 with TRBJ2-3; no firm D call. CDR3 length: 11 amino acids. Germline-derived CDR1 and CDR2 are MNHEY and SMNVEV (reference sequence). V gave up 3 bases and J gave up 4 bases, with 2 bases separating them. CDR3 in DNA: TGTGCCAGCAGTTTGGCAGATACGCAGTATTTT. It codes for CASSLADTQYF.

The chain combines TRBV6-1 with TRBJ1-6; a weak D match, TRBD1 (6 bases). The CDR3 sequence is 14 residues long. Trimming left V 3 bases short and J 10 bases short, with 13 bases between. Germline loops: CDR1 MNHNS, CDR2 SASEGT. This chain's CDR3 is CASSDTGLWSPLHF. The CDR3 nucleotides are TGTGCCAGCAGTGATACAGGGTTGTGGTCACCCCTCCACTTT.

The sample holds one count of this clone. The chain couples TRBV30 to TRBJ2-5; D tentatively fits TRBD1 or TRBD2 (6 bases each). This CDR3 spans 15 amino acids. V was pared by 4 bases and J by 4 bases, with 19 bases between. Looked up from germline, CDR1 is GTSNPN and CDR2 is SVGIG (reference sequence). In nucleotides, the CDR3 is TGTGCCTGGAACAAGGGCGGGGACAAAAGAGAGACCCAGTACTTC. Translated: CAWNKGGDKRETQYF.

This chain uses TRBV6-5 with TRBJ2-7; D is possibly TRBD1 (6 bases). This CDR3 spans 14 amino acids. Trimming removed 6 bases from V and 3 bases from J, with 15 bases in between. CDR1 MNHEY and CDR2 SVGAGI come from the germline V gene. The CDR3 spells CASSPGTTVYEQYF. The CDR3 coding sequence is TGTGCCAGCAGCCCCGGGACAACTGTCTACGAGCAGTACTTC.

The chain carries TRBV28 and TRBJ2-4; D uncertain. Trimming removed 5 bases at V and 0 bases at J, with 11 bases between. Germline values: CDR1 MDHEN, CDR2 SYDVKM. The CDR3 extends over 15 amino acids. CDR3 in DNA: TGTGCCAGCAGTCCACCTATTCTAGCCAAAAACATTCAGTACTTC. This codes for CASSPPILAKNIQYF. Supplemented by reference TRBV28 and TRBJ2-4, the full variable domain reads DVKVTQSSRYLVKRTGEKVFLECVQDMDHENMFWYRQDPGLGLRLIYFSYDVKMKEKGDIPEGYSVSREKKERFSLILESASTNQTSMYLCASSPPILAKNIQYFGAGTRLSVL.

This clone has more than one count but fewer than ten. The genes are TRBV7-9 and TRBJ1-1; D gene uncertain. The V gene's germline CDR1 is SEHNR and CDR2 FQNEAQ (reference sequence). Trimming left V 1 base short and J 1 base short, with 7 bases between. This CDR3 contains 14 residues. CDR3 nucleotides: TGTGCCAGCAGCTTAGAGGTACCGAACACTGAAGCTTTCTTT. Its translation: CASSLEVPNTEAFF. Full variable domain (rest looked up from reference TRBV7-9 and TRBJ1-1): DTGVSQNPRHKITKRGQNVTFRCDPISEHNRLYWYRQTLGQGPEFLTYFQNEAQLEKSRLLSDRFSAERPKGSFSTLEIQRTEQGDSAMYLCASSLEVPNTEAFFGQGTRLTVV.

This clone was seen a few times. CDR3 sequence reads: CASSFWNQPQHF. The CDR3 DNA sequence: TGTGCCAGCAGCTTTTGGAATCAGCCCCAGCATTTT. The V and J genes are TRBV7-9 and TRBJ1-5; D gene uncertain. There are 12 residues in the CDR3. Deletions cut 3 bases from V and 4 bases from J, with 4 bases between. CDR1 is SEHNR, CDR2 FQNEAQ, per germline (reference sequence).

The chain employs TRBV11-2 and TRBJ1-2, with TRBD1 matching 7 bases. There are 13 residues in the CDR3. J lost 4 bases, V lost 5 bases, and 4 bases had no gene match. CDR1 and CDR2 (germline): SGHAT, FQNNGV. CDR3 amino acids: CASSVQGSYGYTF. The CDR3 nucleotides read TGTGCCAGCAGCGTACAGGGGTCCTATGGCTACACCTTC.

The chain links TRBV7-3 to TRBJ2-2; D ambiguous. The CDR3 is made up of 16 amino acids. V was cut by 1 base and J by 5 bases, with 14 bases left in between. In germline, CDR1 is SGHTA, CDR2 FQGTGA. CDR3 sequence reads: CASSLIGSPVTGELFF. The CDR3 DNA is TGTGCCAGCAGCTTAATAGGTTCCCCTGTTACCGGGGAGCTGTTTTTT.

The chain couples TRBV27 to TRBJ2-5; possibly TRBD1 or TRBD2 for D (5 bases each). CDR1 MNHEY and CDR2 SMNVEV come from the germline V gene (reference sequence). The CDR3 length is 11 residues. V lost 8 bases and J lost 5, with 9 bases in between. The CDR3 loop is CASSRGETQYF. For the CDR3, the DNA is TGTGCCAGCTCCCGGGGCGAGACCCAGTACTTC.

The J gene is TRBJ1-4, the V gene TRBV6-1, with D possibly being TRBD1 (5 bases). Germline V gene lookup returns CDR1 MNHNS and CDR2 SASEGT. Trimming left V 3 bases short and J 4 bases short, with 9 bases between. CDR3 length: 14 residues. The CDR3 sequence is CASSEWGLNEKLFF. CDR3 sequence (DNA): TGTGCCAGCAGTGAGTGGGGCCTTAATGAAAAACTGTTTTTT.

The DNA for the CDR3 is TGTGCCAGCAGCTTAGCTAATCAGCCCCAGCATTTT. This codes for CASSLANQPQHF. This sequence joins TRBV5-6 and TRBJ1-5; D remains unclear. The length of the CDR3 is 12 residues. With 2 bases removed from V and 4 bases from J, the gap between germline ends came to 4 bases. The germline V gene has CDR1 SGHDT and CDR2 YYEEEE.

On this clone: Mismatch with germline at one junction end may stem from a read error. The genes are TRBV7-7 and TRBJ1-5, with 8 positions matching TRBD1. Germline assignment: CDR1 SSHAT and CDR2 FNYEAQ (reference sequence). This CDR3 is 15 amino acids long. The CDR3 coding sequence is TGTGCTAGCAGTTTAGACAGGGGAGGACATCAGCCCCAGCATTTT. It codes for CASSLDRGGHQPQHF.

This chain uses TRBV5-1 with TRBJ2-3; D may be TRBD1 or TRBD2 (5 bases each). Germline V gene data show CDR1 as SGHRS and CDR2 as YFSETQ. The ends were cut back, 4 bases at V and 3 bases at J, with 15 bases in the middle. The CDR3 consists of 15 residues. In DNA form, the CDR3 reads TGCGCCAGCAGCCTGGGGGTCGTTTATACAGATACGCAGTATTTT. Protein: CASSLGVVYTDTQYF.

The rearrangement links TRBV6-6 to TRBJ2-2; a possible D gene is TRBD1 (6 bases). This CDR3 spans 14 amino acids. Trimming shortened V by 8 bases and J by 5 bases, and 15 bases separated the two germline ends. Germline values: CDR1 MNHNY, CDR2 SVGAGI (reference sequence). The CDR3: CASREGVRTGELFF. In DNA form, the CDR3 reads TGTGCCAGCCGTGAGGGGGTCAGAACCGGGGAGCTGTTTTTT.

The chain recombines TRBV29-1 with TRBJ2-7, with 9 bases that match TRBD2. The CDR3 is 14 residues long. Germline V gene sequence: CDR1 SQVTM, CDR2 ANQGSEA. With 6 bases clipped from V and 2 bases from J, the junction kept 8 bases outside the gene matches. In DNA form, the CDR3 reads TGCAGCGTCGCTTTAGCGGGAGCGACCTACGAGCAGTACTTC. Translating it yields CSVALAGATYEQYF.

This chain uses TRBV27 with TRBJ1-2, with D maybe TRBD1 (6 bases). Trimming pared 5 bases from V and 7 bases from J, leaving 17 bases between. CDR3 length: 14 amino acids. Germline CDR1 reads MNHEY; CDR2 reads SMNVEV (reference sequence). The DNA of the CDR3 is TGTGCCAGCAGTGGTGTTCCGGGGGCAGGTGGCTACACCTTC. This gives the protein CASSGVPGAGGYTF.

The chain combines TRBV7-9 with TRBJ2-3; D is perhaps TRBD1 (6 bases). V shed 1 base and J shed 1 base, with 6 bases lying between them. Germline V gene lookup returns CDR1 SEHNR and CDR2 FQNEAQ (reference sequence). This CDR3 is 14 amino acids long. CDR3 loop: CASSLGQGTDTQYF. CDR3 coding DNA: TGTGCCAGCAGCTTAGGACAGGGCACAGATACGCAGTATTTT.

CDR3 sequence (DNA): TGTGCCAGCAGCAACGGGACAGGGACCACAGATACGCAGTATTTT. It yields the protein CASSNGTGTTDTQYF. This sequence joins TRBV21-1 and TRBJ2-3; the D call in the table, TRBD1, was not verified against the DNA. TRBV21-1 is described as a pseudogene. The CDR3 totals 15 residues.

The table lists this clone with a few counts. V and J are TRBV10-1 and TRBJ2-1; D is uncertain. Trimming took 0 bases from V and 3 from J, leaving 6 bases between them. The CDR3 is 14 amino acids. From germline, CDR1 is WNHNN and CDR2 SYGVQD (reference sequence). CDR3 in DNA: TGCGCCAGCAGTGAGTCCCCAGACTACAATGAGCAGTTCTTC. Translated, it gives CASSESPDYNEQFF.

The CDR3 sequence: CASSPNGAQRSPLHF. The CDR3 coding sequence is TGCGCCAGCAGCCCAAACGGCGCCCAAAGGTCACCCCTCCACTTT. The chain couples TRBV5-1 to TRBJ1-6; D unclear. Trimming took off 4 bases at V and 10 bases at J, with 18 bases between the two ends. Germline V gene lookup returns CDR1 SGHRS and CDR2 YFSETQ. CDR3 size: 15 residues.

The CDR3, as DNA: TGTGCCAGCAGTGAAGGGGGCGAGGGATATCAGCCCCAGCATTTT. This codes for CASSEGGEGYQPQHF. The chain is built from TRBV6-1 and TRBJ1-5, with TRBD1 as a possible D gene (5 bases). The V end lost 1 base, the J end lost 5 bases, and 12 bases lay between the germline ends. Germline CDR1 and CDR2: MNHNS and SASEGT. This CDR3 comprises 15 residues.